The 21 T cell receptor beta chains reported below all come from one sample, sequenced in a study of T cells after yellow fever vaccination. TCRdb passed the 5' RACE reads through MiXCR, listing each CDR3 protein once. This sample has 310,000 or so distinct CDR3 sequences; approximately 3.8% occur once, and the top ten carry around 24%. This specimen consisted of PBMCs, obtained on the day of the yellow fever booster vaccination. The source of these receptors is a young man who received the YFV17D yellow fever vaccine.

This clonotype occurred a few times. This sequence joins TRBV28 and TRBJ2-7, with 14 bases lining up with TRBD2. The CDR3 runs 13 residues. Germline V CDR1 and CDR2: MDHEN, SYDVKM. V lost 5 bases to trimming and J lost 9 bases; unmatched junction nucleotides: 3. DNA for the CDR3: TGTGCCAGCAGTCTGGGACTAGCGGGGGCGCAGTACGTC. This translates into CASSLGLAGAQYV.

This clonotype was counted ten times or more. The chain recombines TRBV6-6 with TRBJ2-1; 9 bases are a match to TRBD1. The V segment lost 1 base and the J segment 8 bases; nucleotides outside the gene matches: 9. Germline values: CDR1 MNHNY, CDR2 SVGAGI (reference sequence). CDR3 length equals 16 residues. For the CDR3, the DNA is TGTGCCAGCAGTTACTGGGGACAGGGCGCCACCCATGAGCAGTTCTTC. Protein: CASSYWGQGATHEQFF.

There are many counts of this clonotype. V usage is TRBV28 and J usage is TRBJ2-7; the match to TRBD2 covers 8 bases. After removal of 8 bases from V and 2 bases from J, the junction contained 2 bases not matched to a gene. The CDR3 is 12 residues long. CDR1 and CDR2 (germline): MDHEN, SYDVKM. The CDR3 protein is CASGGGPYEQYV. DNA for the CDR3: TGTGCCAGCGGCGGGGGGCCCTACGAGCAGTACGTC.

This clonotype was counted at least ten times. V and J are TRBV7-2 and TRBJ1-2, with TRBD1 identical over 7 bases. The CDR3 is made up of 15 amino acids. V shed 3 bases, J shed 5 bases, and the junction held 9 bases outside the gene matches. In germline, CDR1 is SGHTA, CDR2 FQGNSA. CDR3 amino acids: CASSFNRGGVYGYTF. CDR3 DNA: TGTGCCAGCAGCTTTAACAGGGGCGGGGTATATGGCTACACCTTC.

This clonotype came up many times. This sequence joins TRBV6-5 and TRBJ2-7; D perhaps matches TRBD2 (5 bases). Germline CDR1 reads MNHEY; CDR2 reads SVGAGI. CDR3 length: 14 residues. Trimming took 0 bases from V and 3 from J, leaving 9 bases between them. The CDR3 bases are TGTGCCAGCAGTTACTCTGGACTCCTCTACGAGCAGTACTTC. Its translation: CASSYSGLLYEQYF.

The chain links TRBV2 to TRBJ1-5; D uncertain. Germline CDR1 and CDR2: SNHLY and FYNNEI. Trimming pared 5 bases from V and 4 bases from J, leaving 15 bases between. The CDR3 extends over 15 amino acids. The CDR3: CASSLGRGENQPQHF. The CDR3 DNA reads TGTGCCAGCAGTTTAGGGCGTGGGGAAAATCAGCCCCAGCATTTT.

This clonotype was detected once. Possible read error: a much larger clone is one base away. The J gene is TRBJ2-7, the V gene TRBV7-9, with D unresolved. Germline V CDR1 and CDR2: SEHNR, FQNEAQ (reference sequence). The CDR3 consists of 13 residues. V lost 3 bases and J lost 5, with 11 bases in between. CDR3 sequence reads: CASSFISAHEQYF. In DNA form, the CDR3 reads TGTGCCAGCAGCTTTATATCGGCCCACGAGCAGTACTTC.

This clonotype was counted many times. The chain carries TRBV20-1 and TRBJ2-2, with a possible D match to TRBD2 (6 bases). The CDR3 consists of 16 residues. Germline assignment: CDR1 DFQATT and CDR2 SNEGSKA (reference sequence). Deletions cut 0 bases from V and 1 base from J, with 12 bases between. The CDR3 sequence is CSARDRRGRNTGELFF. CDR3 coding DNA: TGCAGTGCTAGAGATCGGAGGGGCCGGAACACCGGGGAGCTGTTTTTT.

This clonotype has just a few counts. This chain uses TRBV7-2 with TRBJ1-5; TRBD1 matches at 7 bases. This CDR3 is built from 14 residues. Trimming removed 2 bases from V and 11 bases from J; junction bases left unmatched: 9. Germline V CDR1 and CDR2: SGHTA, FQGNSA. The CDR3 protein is CASSLWQGDQAQHF. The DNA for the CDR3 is TGTGCCAGCAGCTTATGGCAGGGGGACCAGGCCCAGCATTTT.

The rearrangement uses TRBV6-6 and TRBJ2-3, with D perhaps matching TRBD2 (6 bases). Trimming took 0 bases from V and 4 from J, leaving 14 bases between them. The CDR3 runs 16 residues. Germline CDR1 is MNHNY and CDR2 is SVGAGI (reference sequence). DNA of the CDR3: TGTGCCAGCAGTTACTCGAAGGCGGGGTTTGCAGATACGCAGTATTTT. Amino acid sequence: CASSYSKAGFADTQYF.

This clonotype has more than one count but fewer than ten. CDR3 sequence: CASSLGAGYEQYV. In DNA, the CDR3 is TGTGCCAGCAGTTTGGGAGCTGGATACGAGCAGTACGTC. V and J are TRBV27 and TRBJ2-7, with a tentative D call TRBD2 (5 bases). Trimming took 3 bases from V and 4 from J, leaving 10 bases between them. The CDR3 is 13 residues long. From germline, CDR1 is MNHEY and CDR2 SMNVEV (reference sequence).

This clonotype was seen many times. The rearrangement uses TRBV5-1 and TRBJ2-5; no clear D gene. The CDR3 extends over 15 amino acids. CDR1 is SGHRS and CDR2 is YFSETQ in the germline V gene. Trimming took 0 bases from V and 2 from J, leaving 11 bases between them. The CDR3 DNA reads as TGCGCCAGCAGCTTGGAAGGCAGAGTACAAGAGACCCAGTACTTC. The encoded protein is CASSLEGRVQETQYF.

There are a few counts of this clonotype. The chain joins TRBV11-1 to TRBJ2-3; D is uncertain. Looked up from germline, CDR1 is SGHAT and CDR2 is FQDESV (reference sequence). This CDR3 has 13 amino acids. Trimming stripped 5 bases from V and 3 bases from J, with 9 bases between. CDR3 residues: CASSPALTDTQYF. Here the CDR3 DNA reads TGTGCCAGCAGCCCAGCTCTAACAGATACGCAGTATTTT.

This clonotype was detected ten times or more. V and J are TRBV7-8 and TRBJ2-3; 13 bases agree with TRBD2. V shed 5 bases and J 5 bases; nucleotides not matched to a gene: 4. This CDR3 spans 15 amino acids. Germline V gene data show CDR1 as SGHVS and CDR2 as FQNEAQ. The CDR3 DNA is TGTGCCAGCAGCCCACGGACTAGCGGGGGAGATACGCAGTATTTT. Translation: CASSPRTSGGDTQYF.

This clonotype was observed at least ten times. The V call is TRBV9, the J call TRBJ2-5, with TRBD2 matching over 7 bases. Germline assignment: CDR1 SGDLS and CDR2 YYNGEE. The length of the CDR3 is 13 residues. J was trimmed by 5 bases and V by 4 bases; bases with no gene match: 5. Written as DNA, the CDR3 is TGTGCCAGCAGCCCCGATAGCGGGGAGACCCAGTACTTC. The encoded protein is CASSPDSGETQYF.

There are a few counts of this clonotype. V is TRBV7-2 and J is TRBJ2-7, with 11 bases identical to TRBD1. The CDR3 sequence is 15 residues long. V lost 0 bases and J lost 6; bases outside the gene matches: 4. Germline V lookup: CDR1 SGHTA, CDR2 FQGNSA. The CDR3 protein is CASSLAPGQGGEQYF. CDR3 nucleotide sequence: TGTGCCAGCAGCTTAGCTCCGGGACAGGGGGGCGAGCAGTACTTC.

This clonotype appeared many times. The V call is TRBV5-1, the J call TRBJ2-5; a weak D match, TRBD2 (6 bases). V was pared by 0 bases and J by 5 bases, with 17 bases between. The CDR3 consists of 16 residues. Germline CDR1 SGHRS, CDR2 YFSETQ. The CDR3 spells CASSLAGGGEVETQYF. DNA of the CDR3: TGCGCCAGCAGCTTGGCCGGCGGCGGGGAAGTGGAGACCCAGTACTTC.

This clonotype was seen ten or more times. CDR3 amino acids: CASSFSGAGGYTF. For the CDR3, the DNA is TGCGCCAGCAGCTTTTCGGGGGCGGGCGGCTACACCTTC. This chain uses TRBV5-1 with TRBJ1-2, with D tentatively TRBD1 (6 bases). V shed 2 bases and J shed 8 bases, with 13 bases lying between them. Germline loops: CDR1 SGHRS, CDR2 YFSETQ. The CDR3 runs 13 residues.

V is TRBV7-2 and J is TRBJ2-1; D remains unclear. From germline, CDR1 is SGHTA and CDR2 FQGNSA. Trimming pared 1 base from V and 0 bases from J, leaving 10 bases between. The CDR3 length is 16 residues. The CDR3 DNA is TGTGCCAGCAGCTTAGAGGGCTACCGCTCCTACAATGAGCAGTTCTTC. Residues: CASSLEGYRSYNEQFF.

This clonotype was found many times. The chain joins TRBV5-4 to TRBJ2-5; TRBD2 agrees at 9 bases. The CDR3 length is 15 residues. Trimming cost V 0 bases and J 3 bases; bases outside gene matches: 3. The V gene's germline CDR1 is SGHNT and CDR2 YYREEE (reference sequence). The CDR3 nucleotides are TGTGCCAGCAGCTTGGATAGGACTAGCGAAGAGACCCAGTACTTC. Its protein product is CASSLDRTSEETQYF.

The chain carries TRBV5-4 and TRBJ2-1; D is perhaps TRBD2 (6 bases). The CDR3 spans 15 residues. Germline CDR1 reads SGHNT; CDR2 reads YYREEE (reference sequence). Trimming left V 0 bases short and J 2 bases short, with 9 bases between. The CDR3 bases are TGTGCCAGCAGCTTGGGCGGGGATCCCTACAATGAGCAGTTCTTC. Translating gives CASSLGGDPYNEQFF.